This T cell receptor delta chain was identified in a study of γδ T cells in repeated Plasmodium falciparum infection. Study-wide background: Age- and gender-matched Australian children served as comparison for malaria-exposed Malian children.

Germline assignment: CDR1 TVYSNPD and CDR2 GDNSRS (reference sequence). The CDR3 has 15 amino acids. J was trimmed by 3 bases and V by 2 bases; bases with no gene match: 10. TCRdb re-identified clones in the multiplex PCR reads via CATT. The table records 50,000 to 60,000 delta-chain clones, 1.9% of them present only once. Vgamma9/Vdelta2+ and Vdelta2-negative gammadelta T cells were flow-sorted from PBMC for bulk sequencing. This clone was counted at least ten times. A read error likely explains why the TCRdb protein, taken from a much larger clone, differs from this DNA's translation at residue 6; the protein shown is translated from the DNA.

The specimen sequenced was gamma-delta T cells from blood. The source of this sequence is a pool of human donors (malaria-infected and uninfected, not separated). The gene calls are TRDV3 and TRDJ1, with 9 bases that match TRDD3. The chain's CDR3 is CAFRGCWGIPDKLIF. CDR3 sequence (DNA): TGTGCCTTTCGAGGTTGCTGGGGGATTCCCGATAAACTCATCTTT. The whole variable domain, filled in from reference TRDV3 and TRDJ1, reads CDKVTQSSPDQTVASGSEVVLLCTYDTVYSNPDLFWYRIRPDYSFQFVFYGDNSRSEGADFTQGRFSVKHILTQKAFHLVISPVRTEDSATYYCAFRGCWGIPDKLIFGKGTRVTVEP.